Listed here are 6 T cell receptor beta chains from one sample, sequenced in a study of tumor-infiltrating lymphocytes in primary liver carcinoma. Starting material of 500 to 600 ng total RNA yielded TCR beta cDNA via a constant-region primer. Libraries of TCR beta came from three nested multiplex PCR rounds with slightly modified ARM-PCR. Each of the first two PCR rounds ran approximately 9 cycles with TRBV1-TRBV30 forward and C-beta reverse primers. Using its own MiXCR run on the multiplex PCR reads, TCRdb lists one record per CDR3 protein. Among more than 100,000 distinct CDR3 sequences listed, around two thirds were seen once. Co-extracting RNA and DNA was done with 20-30 mg of unsorted bulk tissue as input. Sequencing was done on a sample of liver tumor tissue from sampling region 1. Subset here: tumor region T1, superior pole. All receptors derive from a woman aged 60-70 years with primary liver carcinoma and hepatitis B virus infection.

The V call is TRBV20-1, the J call TRBJ2-1; no definite D call. Trimming left V 0 bases short and J 11 bases short, with 11 bases between. Germline V gene data show CDR1 as DFQATT and CDR2 as SNEGSKA (reference sequence). The CDR3 is 12 residues long. CDR3 sequence: CSARESGRQQFF. The CDR3 coding sequence is TGCAGTGCTAGAGAGTCAGGACGGCAGCAGTTCTTC.

This clonotype was detected a few times. This may be a read error: a much more frequent sequence differs by one nucleotide. This chain connects TRBV6-6 to TRBJ2-5; D not resolved. The ends were cut back, 7 bases at V and 4 bases at J, with 16 bases in the middle. Per the germline V gene, CDR1 is MNHNY and CDR2 is SVGAGI (reference sequence). The CDR3 is 14 amino acids. CDR3 amino acids: CASTVSEARETQYF. The CDR3 DNA reads as TGTGCCAGCACCGTCAGTGAAGCCAGAGAGACCCAGTACTTC.

With regard to this clonotype: The conserved phenylalanine or tryptophan is not found at the CDR3 terminus, so this likely reflects a read error. The V gene is TRBV11-2, the J gene TRBJ2-5; a weak D match, TRBD1 (5 bases). CDR1 and CDR2 from the germline V gene are SGHAT and FQNNGV. The CDR3 sequence is 14 residues long. Trimming left V 0 bases short and J 10 bases short, with 15 bases between. The CDR3 DNA sequence: TGTGCCAGCAGCTTAGAGGTACAGGCCGGCGGCCAGTACTTA. Protein sequence: CASSLEVQAGGQYL.

The J gene is TRBJ1-6, the V gene TRBV11-2; D is uncertain. The CDR3 extends over 16 amino acids. The germline V gene encodes CDR1 SGHAT and CDR2 FQNNGV. The ends were cut back, 1 base at V and 9 bases at J, with 16 bases in the middle. CDR3 coding DNA: TGTGCCAGCAGCTTAGGGGGTTCTTGGGTGGCTTCACCCCTCCACTTT. Its translation is CASSLGGSWVASPLHF. Full variable domain (rest looked up from reference TRBV11-2 and TRBJ1-6): EAGVAQSPRYKIIEKRQSVAFWCNPISGHATLYWYQQILGQGPKLLIQFQNNGVVDDSQLPKDRFSAERLKGVDSTLKIQPAKLEDSAVYLCASSLGGSWVASPLHFGNGTRLTVT.

Note on this clonotype: As the CDR3 is not closed by the conserved phenylalanine or tryptophan, this likely results from a read error. The DNA is left out, because the CDR3 cannot be placed on it with certainty; the CDR3 is given as TCRdb lists it. CDR3 residues: CASSFGPGNQPQHS. The chain combines TRBV12-3 or TRBV12-4 with TRBJ1-5; the table's D call, TRBD1, was not checked against the DNA. The CDR3 has 14 residues if both end residues are counted.

About this clonotype itself: A much larger clonotype is one base distant, so this may be a read error. This rearrangement joins TRBV12-3 or TRBV12-4 to TRBJ2-1; TRBD2 matches 14 bases. The CDR3 has 16 residues. CDR3 loop: CASSFPGLAGGGELFF. The CDR3, as DNA: TGTGCCAGCAGTTTCCCCGGACTAGCGGGAGGTGGTGAGCTGTTCTTC.